The source of this T cell receptor (beta chain) is a study of OX40 agonist ivuxolimab in advanced cancers. Overall study context: Of the patients, three showed partial responses, one with hepatocellular carcinoma and two with cutaneous melanoma.

A word on this clone: The antigen is unknown.

Produced via immunoSEQ multiplex PCR; TCRdb's table is partial and in-frame only. In the table there are tens of thousands of clones, approximately 81% of which are singletons. V was shortened by 7 bases and J by 10 bases, with 17 bases between the two germline ends. This CDR3 contains 14 residues. CDR1 is LNHDA and CDR2 is SQIVND in the germline V gene (reference sequence). Study-level findings and limits: Certain nonresponding patients likewise had low normalized T-cell clonal expansion.

The sequencing here drew on CD4+ or CD8+ T cells sorted from blood, taken in a trial of the OX40 agonist ivuxolimab. This TCR derives from an adult with an advanced solid tumor such as melanoma, head and neck, liver or kidney cancer. The chain employs TRBV19 and TRBJ1-6; the D gene is possibly TRBD1 (5 bases). CDR3 nucleotide sequence: TGTGCCAGTAATATTGGGGACCTCTCGTCACCCCTCCACTTT. Protein: CASNIGDLSSPLHF.